Listed here is a single T cell receptor beta chain. What it binds is not known. Clones were sequenced by immunoSEQ multiplex PCR, and TCRdb holds only the in-frame ones, with some missing. The data contain over 100,000 clones, 75% to 90% of them seen just once; the ten biggest clones take up just under 7%. The data were taken from a study of radiotherapy plus CTLA-4 blockade in lung cancer. Points from the study as a whole: Increased serum interferon-beta after radiation also reportedly predicted response strongly.

Lung cancer patients with chemo-refractory metastatic non-small-cell disease were given focal radiation plus CTLA-4 blockade with ipilimumab. V was trimmed by 0 bases and J by 3 bases, leaving 4 bases between them. Germline CDR1 reads SGHDT; CDR2 reads YYEEEE. The CDR3 consists of 12 residues. This chain joins TRBV5-6 and TRBJ2-7, with unresolved D. This clonotype was obtained from a human donor with non-small cell lung cancer that progressed on radiotherapy plus ipilimumab. The sequencing here drew on peripheral blood, taken from a patient treated with radiotherapy plus ipilimumab. The CDR3 protein is CASSLGLYEQYF. The CDR3 coding sequence is TGTGCCAGCAGCTTGGGTCTCTACGAGCAGTACTTC.